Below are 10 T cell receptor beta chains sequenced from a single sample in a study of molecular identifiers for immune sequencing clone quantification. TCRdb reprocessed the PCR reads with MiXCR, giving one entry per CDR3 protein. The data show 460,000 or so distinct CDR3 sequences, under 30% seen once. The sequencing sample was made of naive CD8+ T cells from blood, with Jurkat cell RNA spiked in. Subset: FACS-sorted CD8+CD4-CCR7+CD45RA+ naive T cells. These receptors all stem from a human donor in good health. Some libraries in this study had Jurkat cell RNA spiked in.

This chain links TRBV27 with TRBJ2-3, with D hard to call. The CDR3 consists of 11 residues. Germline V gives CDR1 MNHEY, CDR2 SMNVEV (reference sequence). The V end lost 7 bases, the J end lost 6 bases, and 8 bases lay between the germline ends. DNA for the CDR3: TGTGCCAGCATCCCGAGGGATACGCAGTATTTT. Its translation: CASIPRDTQYF.

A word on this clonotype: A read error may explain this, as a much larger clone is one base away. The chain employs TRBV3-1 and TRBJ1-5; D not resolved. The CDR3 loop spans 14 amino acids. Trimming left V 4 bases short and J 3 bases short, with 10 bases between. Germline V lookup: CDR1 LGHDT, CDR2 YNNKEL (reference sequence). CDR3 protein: CASSPGWDNQPQHF. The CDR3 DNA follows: TGTGCCAGCAGCCCAGGCTGGGACAATCAGCCCCAGCATTTT.

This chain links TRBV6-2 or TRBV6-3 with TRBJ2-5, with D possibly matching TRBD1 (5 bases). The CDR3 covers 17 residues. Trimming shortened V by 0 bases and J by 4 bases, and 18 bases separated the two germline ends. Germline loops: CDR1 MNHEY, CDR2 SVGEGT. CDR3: CASSYSGAREPRETQYF. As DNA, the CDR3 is TGTGCCAGCAGTTACTCAGGGGCCCGCGAACCCCGAGAGACCCAGTACTTC.

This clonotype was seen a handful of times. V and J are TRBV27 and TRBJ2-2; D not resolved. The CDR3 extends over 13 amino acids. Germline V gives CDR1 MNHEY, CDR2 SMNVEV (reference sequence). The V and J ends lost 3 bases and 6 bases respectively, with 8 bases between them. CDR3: CASSFSPPGELFF. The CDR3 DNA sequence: TGTGCCAGCAGTTTCTCCCCCCCCGGGGAGCTGTTTTTT.

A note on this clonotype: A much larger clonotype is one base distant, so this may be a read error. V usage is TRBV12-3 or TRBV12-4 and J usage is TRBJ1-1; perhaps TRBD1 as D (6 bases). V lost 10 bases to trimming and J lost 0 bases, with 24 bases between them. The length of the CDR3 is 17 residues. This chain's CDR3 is CATRYQNRAFMNTEAFF. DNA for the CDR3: TGTGCCACCCGCTACCAGAACAGGGCCTTCATGAACACTGAAGCTTTCTTT.

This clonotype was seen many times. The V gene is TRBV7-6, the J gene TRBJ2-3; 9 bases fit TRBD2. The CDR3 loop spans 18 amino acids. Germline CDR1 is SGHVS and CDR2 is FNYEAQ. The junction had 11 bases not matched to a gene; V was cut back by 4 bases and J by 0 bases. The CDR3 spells CASSYTSSGDPSTDTQYF. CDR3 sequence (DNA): TGTGCCAGCAGCTACACTTCTAGCGGGGACCCTAGCACAGATACGCAGTATTTT.

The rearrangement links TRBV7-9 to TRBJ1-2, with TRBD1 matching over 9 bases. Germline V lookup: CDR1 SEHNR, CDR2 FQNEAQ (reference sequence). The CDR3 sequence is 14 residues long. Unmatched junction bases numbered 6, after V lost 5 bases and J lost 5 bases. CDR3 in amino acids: CASSQSGTGYGYTF. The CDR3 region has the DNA TGTGCCAGCAGCCAATCTGGGACAGGGTATGGCTACACCTTC.

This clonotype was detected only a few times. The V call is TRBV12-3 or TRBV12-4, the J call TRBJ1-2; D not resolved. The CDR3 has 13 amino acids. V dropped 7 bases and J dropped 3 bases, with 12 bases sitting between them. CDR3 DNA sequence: TGTGCCAGCAAGACCGGGCCCGACTATGGCTACACCTTC. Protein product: CASKTGPDYGYTF.

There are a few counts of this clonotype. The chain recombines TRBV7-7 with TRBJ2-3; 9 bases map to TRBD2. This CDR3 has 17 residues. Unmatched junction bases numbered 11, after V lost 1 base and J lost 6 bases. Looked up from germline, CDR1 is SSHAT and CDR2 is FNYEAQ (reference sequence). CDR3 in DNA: TGTGCCAGCAGCTTAGGTGGGCTAGCGGGGAGGACGGATACGCAGTATTTT. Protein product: CASSLGGLAGRTDTQYF.

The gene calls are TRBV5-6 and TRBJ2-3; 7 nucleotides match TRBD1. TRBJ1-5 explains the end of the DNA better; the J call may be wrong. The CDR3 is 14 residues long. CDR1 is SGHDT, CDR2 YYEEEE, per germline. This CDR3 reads CASSWAVGTDTQHF. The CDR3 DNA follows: TGTGCCAGCAGCTGGGCGGTGGGGACAGATACGCAGCATTTT.